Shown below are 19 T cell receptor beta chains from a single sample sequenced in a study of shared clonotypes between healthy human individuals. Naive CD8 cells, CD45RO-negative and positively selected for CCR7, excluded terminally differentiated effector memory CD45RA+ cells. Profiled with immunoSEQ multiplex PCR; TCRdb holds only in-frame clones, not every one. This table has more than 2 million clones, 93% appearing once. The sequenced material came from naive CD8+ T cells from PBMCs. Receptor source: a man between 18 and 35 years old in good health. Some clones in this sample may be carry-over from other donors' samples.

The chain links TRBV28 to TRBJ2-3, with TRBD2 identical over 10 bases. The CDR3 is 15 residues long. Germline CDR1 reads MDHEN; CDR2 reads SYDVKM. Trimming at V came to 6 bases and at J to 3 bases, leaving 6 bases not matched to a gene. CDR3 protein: CASSLSSGSTDTQYF. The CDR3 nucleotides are TGTGCCAGCAGCCTGTCTAGCGGGAGTACAGATACGCAGTATTTT.

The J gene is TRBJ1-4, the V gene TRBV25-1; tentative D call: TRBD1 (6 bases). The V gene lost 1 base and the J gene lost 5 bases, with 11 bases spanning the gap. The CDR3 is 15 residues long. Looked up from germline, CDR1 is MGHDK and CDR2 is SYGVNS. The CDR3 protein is CASSESNRVNEKLFF. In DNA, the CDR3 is TGTGCCAGCAGTGAATCAAACAGGGTAAATGAAAAACTGTTTTTT.

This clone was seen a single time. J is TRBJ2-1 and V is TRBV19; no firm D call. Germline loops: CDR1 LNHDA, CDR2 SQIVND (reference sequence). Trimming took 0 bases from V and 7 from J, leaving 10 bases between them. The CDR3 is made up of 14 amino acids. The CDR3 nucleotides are TGTGCCAGTAGTATAGATGGCGGTTCTAATGAGCAGTTCTTC. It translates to CASSIDGGSNEQFF.

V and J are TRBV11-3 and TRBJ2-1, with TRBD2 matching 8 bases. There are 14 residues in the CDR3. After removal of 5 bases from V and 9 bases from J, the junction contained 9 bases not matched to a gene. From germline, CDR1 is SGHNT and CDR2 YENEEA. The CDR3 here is CASSGERESGEQFF. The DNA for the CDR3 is TGTGCCAGCAGCGGGGAGCGGGAGAGCGGTGAGCAGTTCTTC.

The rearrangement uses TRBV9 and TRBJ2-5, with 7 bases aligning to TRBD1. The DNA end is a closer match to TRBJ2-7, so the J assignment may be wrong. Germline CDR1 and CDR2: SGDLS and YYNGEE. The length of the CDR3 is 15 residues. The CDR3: CASSAEGTDTYEQYF. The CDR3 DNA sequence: TGTGCCAGCAGCGCAGAGGGGACAGATACCTACGAGCAGTACTTC.

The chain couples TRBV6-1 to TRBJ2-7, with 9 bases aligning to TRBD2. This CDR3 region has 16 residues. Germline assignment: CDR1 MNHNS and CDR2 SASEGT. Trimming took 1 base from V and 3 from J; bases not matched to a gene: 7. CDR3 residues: CASSEEGGRALYEQYF. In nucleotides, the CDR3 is TGTGCCAGCAGTGAAGAGGGCGGGAGGGCCCTCTACGAGCAGTACTTC.

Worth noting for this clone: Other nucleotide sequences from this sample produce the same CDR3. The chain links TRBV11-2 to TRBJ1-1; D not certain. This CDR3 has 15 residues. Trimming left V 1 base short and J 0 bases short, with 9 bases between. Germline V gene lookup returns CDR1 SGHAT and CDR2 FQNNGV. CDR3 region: CASSLGLGMNTEAFF. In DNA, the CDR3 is TGTGCCAGCAGCTTAGGTTTAGGGATGAACACTGAAGCTTTCTTT.

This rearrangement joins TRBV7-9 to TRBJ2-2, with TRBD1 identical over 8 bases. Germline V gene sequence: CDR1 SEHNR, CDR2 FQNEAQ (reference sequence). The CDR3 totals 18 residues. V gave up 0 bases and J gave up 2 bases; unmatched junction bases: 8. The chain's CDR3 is CASSLALIDRGNTGELFF. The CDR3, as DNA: TGTGCCAGCAGCTTAGCGCTGATCGACAGGGGAAACACCGGGGAGCTGTTTTTT. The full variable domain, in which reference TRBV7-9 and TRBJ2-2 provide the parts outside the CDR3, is DTGVSQNPRHKITKRGQNVTFRCDPISEHNRLYWYRQTLGQGPEFLTYFQNEAQLEKSRLLSDRFSAERPKGSFSTLEIQRTEQGDSAMYLCASSLALIDRGNTGELFFGEGSRLTVL.

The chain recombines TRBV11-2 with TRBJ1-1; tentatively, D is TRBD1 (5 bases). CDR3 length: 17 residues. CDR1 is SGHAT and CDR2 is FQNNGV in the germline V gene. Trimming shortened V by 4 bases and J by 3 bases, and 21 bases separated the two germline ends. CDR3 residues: CASSSRPTGVGHTEAFF. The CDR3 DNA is TGTGCCAGCAGCTCCCGGCCCACAGGAGTAGGGCACACTGAAGCTTTCTTT. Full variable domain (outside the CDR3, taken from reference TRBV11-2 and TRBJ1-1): EAGVAQSPRYKIIEKRQSVAFWCNPISGHATLYWYQQILGQGPKLLIQFQNNGVVDDSQLPKDRFSAERLKGVDSTLKIQPAKLEDSAVYLCASSSRPTGVGHTEAFFGQGTRLTVV.

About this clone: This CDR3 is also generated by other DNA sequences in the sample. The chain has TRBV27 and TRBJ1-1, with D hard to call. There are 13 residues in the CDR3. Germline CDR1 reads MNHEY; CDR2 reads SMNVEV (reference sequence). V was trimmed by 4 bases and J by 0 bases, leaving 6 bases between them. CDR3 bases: TGTGCCAGCAGTTCGACGGTGAACACTGAAGCTTTCTTT. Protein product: CASSSTVNTEAFF.

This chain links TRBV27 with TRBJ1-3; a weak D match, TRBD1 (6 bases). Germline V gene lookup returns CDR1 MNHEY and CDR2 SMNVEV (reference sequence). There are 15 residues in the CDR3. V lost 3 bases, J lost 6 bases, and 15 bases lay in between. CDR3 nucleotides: TGTGCCAGCAGTTTGGACGGAGGGGGACTAAACACCATATATTTT. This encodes CASSLDGGGLNTIYF.

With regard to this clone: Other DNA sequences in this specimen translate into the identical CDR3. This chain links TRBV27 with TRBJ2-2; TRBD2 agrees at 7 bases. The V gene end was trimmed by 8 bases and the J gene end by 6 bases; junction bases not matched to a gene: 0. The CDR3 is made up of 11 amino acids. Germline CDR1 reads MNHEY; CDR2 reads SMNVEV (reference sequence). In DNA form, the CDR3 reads TGTGCCAGCCGGGGGGCCGGGGAGCTGTTTTTT. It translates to CASRGAGELFF.

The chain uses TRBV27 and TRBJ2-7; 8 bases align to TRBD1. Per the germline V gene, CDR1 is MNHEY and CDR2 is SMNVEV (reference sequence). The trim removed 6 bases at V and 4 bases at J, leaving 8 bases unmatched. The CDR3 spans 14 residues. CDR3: CASRRRDRSYEQYF. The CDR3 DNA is TGTGCCAGCAGGCGCCGGGACAGGAGTTACGAGCAGTACTTC.

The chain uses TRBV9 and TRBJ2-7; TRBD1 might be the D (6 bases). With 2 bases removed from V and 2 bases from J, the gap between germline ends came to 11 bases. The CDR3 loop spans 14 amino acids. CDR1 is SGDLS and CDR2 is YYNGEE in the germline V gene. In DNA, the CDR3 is TGTGCCAGCAGCGTCCGGGACAAGCCCTACGAGCAGTACTTC. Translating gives CASSVRDKPYEQYF.

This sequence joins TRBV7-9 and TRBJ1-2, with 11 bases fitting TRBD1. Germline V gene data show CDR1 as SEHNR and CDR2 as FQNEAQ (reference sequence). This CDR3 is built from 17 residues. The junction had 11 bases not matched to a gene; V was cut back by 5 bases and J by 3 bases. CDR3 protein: CASSGDRGSPSDYGYTF. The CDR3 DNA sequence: TGTGCCAGCAGCGGGGACAGGGGGTCTCCTTCTGACTATGGCTACACCTTC.

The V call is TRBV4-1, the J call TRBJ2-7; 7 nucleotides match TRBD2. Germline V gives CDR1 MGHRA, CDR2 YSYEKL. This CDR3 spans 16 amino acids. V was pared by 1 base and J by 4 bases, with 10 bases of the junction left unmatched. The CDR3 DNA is TGCGCCAGCAGCCAAGCTTCCGGGACTACCCAATACGAGCAGTACTTC. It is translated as CASSQASGTTQYEQYF.

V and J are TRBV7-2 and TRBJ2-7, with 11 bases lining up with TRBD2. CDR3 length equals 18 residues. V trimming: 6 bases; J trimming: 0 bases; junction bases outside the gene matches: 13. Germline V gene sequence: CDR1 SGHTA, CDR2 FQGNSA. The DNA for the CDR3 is TGTGCCAGCAGTATTAGCGGGAGGGGGAACATTTTCTCCTACGAGCAGTACTTC. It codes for CASSISGRGNIFSYEQYF. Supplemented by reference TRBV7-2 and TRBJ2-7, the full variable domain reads GAGVSQSPSNKVTEKGKDVELRCDPISGHTALYWYRQSLGQGLEFLIYFQGNSAPDKSGLPSDRFSAERTGGSVSTLTIQRTQQEDSAVYLCASSISGRGNIFSYEQYFGPGTRLTVT.

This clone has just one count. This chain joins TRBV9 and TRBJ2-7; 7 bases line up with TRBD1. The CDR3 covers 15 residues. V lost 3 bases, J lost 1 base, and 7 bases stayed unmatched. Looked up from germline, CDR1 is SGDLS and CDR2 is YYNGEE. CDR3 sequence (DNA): TGTGCCAGCAGCGCTGAGGGGGACAGTTCCTACGAGCAGTACTTC. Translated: CASSAEGDSSYEQYF.

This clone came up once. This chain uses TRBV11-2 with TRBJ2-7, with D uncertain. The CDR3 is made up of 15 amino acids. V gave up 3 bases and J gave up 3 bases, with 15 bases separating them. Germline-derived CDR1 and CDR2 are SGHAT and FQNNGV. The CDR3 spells CASSFRSAPVYEQYF. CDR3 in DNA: TGTGCCAGCAGCTTTCGGTCAGCGCCGGTCTACGAGCAGTACTTC.